The entry below describes one TCR beta chain. What it binds is not known. This record comes from a study of shared clonotypes between healthy human individuals. Study results and limitations: Clonotype sharing levels among donors were expected to vary with sequencing depth.

The germline gives CDR1 LNHDA, CDR2 SQIVND (reference sequence). The CDR3 runs to 13 residues. V dropped 1 base and J dropped 8 bases, with 11 bases sitting between them. Across several immunoSEQ plates, the genomic DNA of each subset was split evenly. Clones were sequenced by immunoSEQ multiplex PCR, and TCRdb holds only the in-frame ones, with some missing. The sample includes around 600,000 clones, roughly 97% seen only once; the top ten take approximately 0.057%. Sequenced: naive CD4+ T cells sorted from blood. As to subset: CD45RA+ positively selected. The sequence came from a woman in her twenties or thirties in good health. This rearrangement joins TRBV19 to TRBJ1-2, with D unresolved. As DNA, the CDR3 is TGTGCCAGTAGTATAGCAGAGGGCCACGGCTACACCTTC. Its translation is CASSIAEGHGYTF.